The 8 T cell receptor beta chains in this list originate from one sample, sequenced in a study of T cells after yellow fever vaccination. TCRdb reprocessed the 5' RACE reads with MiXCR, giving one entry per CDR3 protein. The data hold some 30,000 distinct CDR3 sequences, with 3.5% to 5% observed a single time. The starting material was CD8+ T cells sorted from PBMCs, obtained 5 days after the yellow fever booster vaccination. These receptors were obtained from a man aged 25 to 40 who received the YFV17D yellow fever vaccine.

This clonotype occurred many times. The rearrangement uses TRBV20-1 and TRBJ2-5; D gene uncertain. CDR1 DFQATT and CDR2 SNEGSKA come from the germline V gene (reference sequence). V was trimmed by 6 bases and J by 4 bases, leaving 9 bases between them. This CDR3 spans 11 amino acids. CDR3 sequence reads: CSASPIETQYF. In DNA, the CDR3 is TGCAGTGCCAGCCCTATAGAGACCCAGTACTTC.

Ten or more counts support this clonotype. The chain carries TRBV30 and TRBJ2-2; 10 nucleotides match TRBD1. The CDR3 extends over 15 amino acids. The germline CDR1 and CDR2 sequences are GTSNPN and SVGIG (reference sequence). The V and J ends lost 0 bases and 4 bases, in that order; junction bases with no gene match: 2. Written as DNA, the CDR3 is TGTGCCTGGAGTGTACGGACAGGGGGCACCGGGGAGCTGTTTTTT. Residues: CAWSVRTGGTGELFF.

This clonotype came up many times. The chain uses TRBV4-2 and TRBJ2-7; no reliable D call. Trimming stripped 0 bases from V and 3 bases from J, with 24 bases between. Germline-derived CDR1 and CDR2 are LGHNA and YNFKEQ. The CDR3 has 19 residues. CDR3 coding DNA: TGTGCCAGCAGCCAAGATCGACGTCTACCCCCCTTGGGCGACTACGAGCAGTACTTC. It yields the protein CASSQDRRLPPLGDYEQYF.

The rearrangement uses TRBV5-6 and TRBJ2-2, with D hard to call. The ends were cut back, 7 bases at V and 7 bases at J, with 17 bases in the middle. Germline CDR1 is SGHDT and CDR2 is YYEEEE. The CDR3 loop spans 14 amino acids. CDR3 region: CASGPGLASGELFF. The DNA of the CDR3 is TGTGCCAGCGGCCCCGGGCTCGCGAGCGGGGAGCTGTTTTTT.

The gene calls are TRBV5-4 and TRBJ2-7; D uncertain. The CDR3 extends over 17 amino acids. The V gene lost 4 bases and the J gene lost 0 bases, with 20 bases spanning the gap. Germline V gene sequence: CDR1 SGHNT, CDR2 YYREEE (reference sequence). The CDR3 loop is CASSPESPQIDSYEQYF. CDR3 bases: TGTGCCAGCAGCCCCGAGTCGCCGCAGATAGACTCCTACGAGCAGTACTTC.

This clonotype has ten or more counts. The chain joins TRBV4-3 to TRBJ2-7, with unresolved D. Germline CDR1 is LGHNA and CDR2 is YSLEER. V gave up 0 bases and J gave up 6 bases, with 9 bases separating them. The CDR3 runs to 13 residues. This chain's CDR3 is CASSQDIDFEQYF. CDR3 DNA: TGCGCCAGCAGCCAAGATATAGACTTCGAGCAGTACTTC.

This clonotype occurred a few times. As DNA, the CDR3 is TGTGCCAGCACCCGCCGGGGGGTGAAGGGGCAGTACTTC. It codes for CASTRRGVKGQYF. V gene TRBV4-2 combines with J gene TRBJ2-7; 7 nucleotides agree with TRBD2. There are 13 residues in the CDR3. Germline CDR1 and CDR2: LGHNA and YNFKEQ. The junction had 12 bases not matched to a gene; V was cut back by 7 bases and J by 9 bases.

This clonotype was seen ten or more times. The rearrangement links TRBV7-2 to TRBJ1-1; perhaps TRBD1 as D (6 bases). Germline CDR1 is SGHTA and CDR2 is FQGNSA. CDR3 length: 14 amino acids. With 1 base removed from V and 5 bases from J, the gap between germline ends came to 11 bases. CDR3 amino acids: CASSLEWGLTEAFF. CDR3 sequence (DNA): TGTGCCAGCAGCTTAGAATGGGGGCTAACTGAAGCTTTCTTT.